Below are 14 T cell receptor beta chains sequenced from a single sample in a study of T cell responses to AZD1222 COVID-19 vaccine. Profiled with immunoSEQ multiplex PCR; TCRdb holds only in-frame clones, not every one. This sample has roughly 55,000 clones, with approximately 90% found just once. This sample comprised peripheral blood, obtained on day 0 of AZD1222 vaccination. The receptors originated from an adult in good health.

The chain recombines TRBV2 with TRBJ2-7; possibly TRBD1 for D (5 bases). The CDR3 spans 15 residues. CDR1 SNHLY and CDR2 FYNNEI come from the germline V gene. V lost 3 bases to trimming and J lost 2 bases, with 14 bases between them. Written as DNA, the CDR3 is TGTGCCAGCAGTGACCCTCGACAGTTACCCTACGAGCAGTACTTC. This sequence encodes CASSDPRQLPYEQYF.

The count of this clone is one. The rearrangement links TRBV19 to TRBJ1-2, with D perhaps TRBD1 (6 bases). CDR1 is LNHDA and CDR2 is SQIVND in the germline V gene (reference sequence). The CDR3 contains 15 residues. The germline V and J ends were trimmed by 6 bases and 2 bases, with 16 bases remaining between them. The CDR3 sequence: CASRRGRGGNYGYTF. The CDR3 DNA is TGTGCCAGTAGACGGGGGCGCGGAGGGAACTATGGCTACACCTTC.

The chain links TRBV18 to TRBJ1-2, with D perhaps matching TRBD1 (6 bases). The CDR3 loop spans 14 amino acids. Looked up from germline, CDR1 is KGHSH and CDR2 is LQKENI. Deletions cut 3 bases from V and 5 bases from J, with 13 bases between. The CDR3 nucleotides are TGTGCCAGCTCACCCCCCGGGACAAGTTATGGCTACACCTTC. It specifies CASSPPGTSYGYTF.

This chain uses TRBV9 with TRBJ1-1; weak D call: TRBD1 (6 bases). V was clipped by 7 bases and J by 5 bases, with 18 bases between them. This CDR3 has 14 amino acids. CDR1 and CDR2 (germline): SGDLS, YYNGEE. CDR3 DNA: TGTGCCAGCGCCCTGGCAGGGGCCGGAACTGAAGCTTTCTTT. This gives the protein CASALAGAGTEAFF. Complete variable domain (other parts from reference TRBV9 and TRBJ1-1): DSGVTQTPKHLITATGQRVTLRCSPRSGDLSVYWYQQSLDQGLQFLIQYYNGEERAKGNILERFSAQQFPDLHSELNLSSLELGDSALYFCASALAGAGTEAFFGQGTRLTVV.

The chain has TRBV27 and TRBJ1-1; TRBD1 matches at 8 bases. Trimming took 3 bases from V and 4 from J; bases not matched to a gene: 10. Germline V gene data show CDR1 as MNHEY and CDR2 as SMNVEV (reference sequence). The CDR3 is 16 amino acids. In nucleotides, the CDR3 is TGTGCCAGCAGTTTCCAGGGGGCGCTTAAGGGCACTGAAGCTTTCTTT. It encodes CASSFQGALKGTEAFF.

This rearrangement joins TRBV28 to TRBJ1-1; unclear D gene. V dropped 3 bases and J dropped 7 bases, with 9 bases sitting between them. This CDR3 has 12 residues. Per germline, CDR1 MDHEN and CDR2 SYDVKM. CDR3 region: CASSLKGGEAFF. The DNA of the CDR3 is TGTGCCAGCAGTTTGAAAGGTGGTGAAGCTTTCTTT.

The rearrangement uses TRBV29-1 and TRBJ2-7; D possibly matches TRBD1 or TRBD2 (5 bases each). The V gene lost 4 bases and the J gene lost 1 base, with 11 bases spanning the gap. Looked up from germline, CDR1 is SQVTM and CDR2 is ANQGSEA. The CDR3 length is 13 residues. The CDR3 DNA reads as TGCAGCGTTGGACGCTGGGGGTCCTACGAGCAGTACTTC. Translation: CSVGRWGSYEQYF.

The rearrangement links TRBV10-2 to TRBJ2-5, with D possibly TRBD1 on 6 matching bases. Looked up from germline, CDR1 is WSHSY and CDR2 is SAAADI. This CDR3 region has 16 residues. V shed 8 bases and J shed 0 bases, with 19 bases lying between them. CDR3 in amino acids: CASSKVTGRYQETQYF. CDR3 in DNA: TGCGCCAGCTCAAAGGTGACAGGACGATACCAAGAGACCCAGTACTTC.

The gene calls are TRBV5-4 and TRBJ1-6; D possibly corresponds to TRBD1 (5 bases). The CDR3 extends over 17 amino acids. V lost 0 bases to trimming and J lost 7 bases, with 17 bases between them. Germline V gene data show CDR1 as SGHNT and CDR2 as YYREEE (reference sequence). Written as DNA, the CDR3 is TGTGCCAGCAGCTTGGTCGGCGCAGGGAGAGGGAATTCACCCCTCCACTTT. Translating it yields CASSLVGAGRGNSPLHF.

The chain has TRBV3-1 (or the pseudogene TRBV3-2) and TRBJ1-5; D call uncertain. V was shortened by 1 base and J by 0 bases, with 4 bases between the two germline ends. CDR1 and CDR2 from the germline V gene are LGHDT and YNNKEL (reference sequence). This CDR3 is 14 amino acids long. The CDR3 nucleotides read TGTGCCAGCAGCCAAGGGTATAGCAATCAGCCCCAGCATTTT. Encoded protein: CASSQGYSNQPQHF.

This chain connects TRBV6-1 to TRBJ1-3, with D uncertain. Germline CDR1 and CDR2: MNHNS and SASEGT. The V end lost 3 bases, the J end lost 3 bases, and 15 bases lay between the germline ends. This CDR3 is 16 amino acids long. The CDR3 nucleotides are TGTGCCAGCAGTGACCCATCTAGAAGTCTTGGAAACACCATATATTTT. Its protein is CASSDPSRSLGNTIYF.

The chain links TRBV7-2 to TRBJ2-5; the D gene is possibly TRBD2 (5 bases). Looked up from germline, CDR1 is SGHTA and CDR2 is FQGNSA. V gave up 1 base and J gave up 5 bases, with 17 bases separating them. The CDR3 loop spans 16 amino acids. The CDR3 DNA follows: TGTGCCAGCAGCTTAGATTCCGGCAGTTGGAGGGAGACCCAGTACTTC. This encodes CASSLDSGSWRETQYF.

The V call is TRBV10-3, the J call TRBJ2-5; D not certain. The length of the CDR3 is 14 residues. Looked up from germline, CDR1 is ENHRY and CDR2 is SYGVKD. V lost 0 bases and J lost 5, with 10 bases in between. Here the CDR3 reads CAISESGVGETQYF. Written as DNA, the CDR3 is TGTGCCATCAGTGAGTCGGGCGTTGGGGAGACCCAGTACTTC.

The rearrangement links TRBV2 to TRBJ1-1; D possibly corresponds to TRBD1 (5 bases). Germline V gene lookup returns CDR1 SNHLY and CDR2 FYNNEI. Trimming shortened V by 4 bases and J by 3 bases, and 9 bases separated the two germline ends. This CDR3 is built from 13 residues. The CDR3 DNA reads as TGTGCCAGCAGTGCCAGGGTACACACTGAAGCTTTCTTT. This encodes CASSARVHTEAFF. Full variable domain (rest looked up from reference TRBV2 and TRBJ1-1): EPEVTQTPSHQVTQMGQEVILRCVPISNHLYFYWYRQILGQKVEFLVSFYNNEISEKSEIFDDQFSVERPDGSNFTLKIRSTKLEDSAMYFCASSARVHTEAFFGQGTRLTVV.